These 29 T cell receptor beta chains were sequenced from one sample in a study of T cells in Graves' hyperthyroidism and ophthalmopathy. It was RNA transcripts that yielded the amplified TCR beta CDR3 regions. TCR CDR3 underwent first-round RT-PCR with the HTBI primer set. Each CDR3 protein is one row after TCRdb ran MiXCR on the multiplex PCR reads. The table has around 560,000 distinct CDR3 sequences, roughly 17% seen once. Sample: blood. These receptors were collected from a woman aged 18-29 years with Graves' hyperthyroidism.

This clonotype was recorded a few times. V usage is TRBV25-1 and J usage is TRBJ2-1, with D maybe TRBD1 (7 bases). The CDR3 length is 17 residues. V was cut by 3 bases and J by 7 bases, with 22 bases left in between. Germline values: CDR1 MGHDK, CDR2 SYGVNS. This CDR3 is CASSDLFAGGRGNEQFF. DNA for the CDR3: TGTGCCAGCAGTGATCTCTTTGCAGGGGGGCGAGGAAATGAGCAGTTCTTC.

This clonotype came up many times. CDR3 in DNA: TGTGCCACCAGCCAGGGACTTATCTCCTACAATGAGCAGTTCTTC. Translating it yields CATSQGLISYNEQFF. This rearrangement joins TRBV24-1 to TRBJ2-1; tentatively, D is TRBD2 (6 bases). Trimming pared 7 bases from V and 0 bases from J, leaving 12 bases between. Germline CDR1 reads KGHDR; CDR2 reads SFDVKD. This CDR3 spans 15 amino acids.

The genes are TRBV9 and TRBJ2-2; 11 bases map to TRBD2. This CDR3 is 17 amino acids long. V shed 4 bases and J 5 bases; nucleotides not matched to a gene: 10. The germline gives CDR1 SGDLS, CDR2 YYNGEE. CDR3 amino acids: CASSSPGLAALTGELFF. The DNA of the CDR3 is TGTGCCAGCAGCTCCCCGGGACTAGCGGCACTTACCGGGGAGCTGTTTTTT.

In its sample, this clonotype was seen a few times. The chain links TRBV28 to TRBJ2-5; 15 bases match TRBD2. In germline, CDR1 is MDHEN, CDR2 SYDVKM. The CDR3 contains 17 residues. After removal of 6 bases from V and 5 bases from J, the junction contained 10 bases not matched to a gene. The CDR3 loop reads CASSFGLAGGPWETQYF. The CDR3 DNA sequence: TGTGCCAGCAGCTTCGGACTAGCGGGGGGGCCGTGGGAGACCCAGTACTTC.

V and J are TRBV11-1 and TRBJ2-1; 11 positions agree with TRBD1. Germline CDR1 SGHAT, CDR2 FQDESV (reference sequence). CDR3 length: 15 amino acids. V lost 4 bases to trimming and J lost 10 bases; unmatched junction nucleotides: 9. The CDR3 loop is CASSYRDRGSLEQFF. DNA for the CDR3: TGTGCCAGCAGCTACCGGGACAGGGGGTCTCTCGAGCAGTTCTTC. Full variable domain (outside the CDR3, taken from reference TRBV11-1 and TRBJ2-1): EAEVAQSPRYKITEKSQAVAFWCDPISGHATLYWYRQILGQGPELLVQFQDESVVDDSQLPKDRFSAERLKGVDSTLKIQPAELGDSAMYLCASSYRDRGSLEQFFGPGTRLTVL.

The sample holds many counts of this clonotype. The chain is built from TRBV20-1 and TRBJ2-3; 12 bases match TRBD2. The germline CDR1 and CDR2 sequences are DFQATT and SNEGSKA (reference sequence). The CDR3 length is 14 residues. Trimming took 3 bases from V and 6 from J; bases not matched to a gene: 4. The CDR3: CSASTSGGFDTQYF. CDR3 nucleotide sequence: TGCAGTGCTAGCACTAGCGGGGGGTTTGATACGCAGTATTTT.

The chain has TRBV10-1 and TRBJ2-5, with 7 bases that match TRBD2. Looked up from germline, CDR1 is WNHNN and CDR2 is SYGVQD (reference sequence). The V gene end was trimmed by 4 bases and the J gene end by 4 bases; junction bases not matched to a gene: 12. The CDR3 consists of 16 residues. The CDR3 DNA sequence: TGCGCCAGCAGTGGCCCGACTCCCGGGGAGGGAGAGACCCAGTACTTC. Protein product: CASSGPTPGEGETQYF.

This clonotype was counted a few times. The chain is built from TRBV20-1 and TRBJ1-6; the D is unclear. V lost 0 bases to trimming and J lost 4 bases, with 16 bases between them. The CDR3 spans 17 residues. Germline V gene sequence: CDR1 DFQATT, CDR2 SNEGSKA (reference sequence). CDR3 amino acids: CSARDLRRGPYNSPLHF. CDR3 DNA sequence: TGCAGTGCTAGAGATCTCAGGAGAGGCCCTTATAATTCACCCCTCCACTTT.

This clonotype was recorded many times. V and J are TRBV7-8 and TRBJ2-3; 8 bases agree with TRBD2. The CDR3 is made up of 16 amino acids. Per the germline V gene, CDR1 is SGHVS and CDR2 is FQNEAQ. V gave up 1 base and J gave up 6 bases; unmatched junction bases: 9. The CDR3 coding sequence is TGTGCCAGCAGCTTAGATAACGGGGGGGTATGGGATACGCAGTATTTT. This gives the protein CASSLDNGGVWDTQYF.

This clonotype was seen a handful of times. The chain is built from TRBV19 and TRBJ2-7; 7 nucleotides align to TRBD2. The CDR3 loop spans 13 amino acids. J lost 4 bases, V lost 6 bases, and 6 bases had no gene match. CDR1 is LNHDA, CDR2 SQIVND, per germline (reference sequence). The CDR3: CASRPGGSYEQYF. The DNA for the CDR3 is TGTGCCAGTAGGCCCGGGGGGTCGTACGAGCAGTACTTC.

This clonotype came up a few times. V and J are TRBV19 and TRBJ2-2, with no clear D. Germline V CDR1 and CDR2: LNHDA, SQIVND (reference sequence). V gave up 3 bases and J gave up 2 bases, with 13 bases separating them. The length of the CDR3 is 16 residues. The CDR3 spells CASSIWVSGNTGELFF. CDR3 nucleotide sequence: TGTGCCAGTAGTATTTGGGTATCAGGAAACACCGGGGAGCTGTTTTTT.

A word on this clonotype: Likely a read error: the CDR3 ends without its conserved phenylalanine or tryptophan. The chain joins TRBV3-1 to TRBJ2-1; TRBD2 matches at 8 bases. V lost 6 bases, J lost 5 bases, and 12 bases stayed unmatched. Germline V gene lookup returns CDR1 LGHDT and CDR2 YNNKEL (reference sequence). The CDR3 is 16 amino acids. This chain's CDR3 is CASRPKVAGGDNEQFL. The CDR3 DNA sequence: TGTGCCAGCAGGCCAAAGGTTGCGGGGGGAGACAATGAGCAGTTCCTC.

This clonotype was seen ten or more times. This chain uses TRBV20-1 with TRBJ2-7; D might be TRBD2 (6 bases). This CDR3 contains 16 residues. Germline CDR1 is DFQATT and CDR2 is SNEGSKA (reference sequence). Deletions cut 5 bases from V and 3 bases from J, with 23 bases between. The CDR3 region has the DNA TGCAGTGCTTTTTCGCCCGGGAGCCTAAGAGACTACGAGCAGTACTTC. Amino acid sequence: CSAFSPGSLRDYEQYF.

This clonotype was seen repeatedly, ten times or more. The chain employs TRBV28 and TRBJ2-1; a possible D gene is TRBD2 (7 bases). V lost 8 bases to trimming and J lost 3 bases, with 20 bases between them. This CDR3 spans 16 amino acids. Germline CDR1 is MDHEN and CDR2 is SYDVKM. CDR3 nucleotide sequence: TGTGCCAGCTGGAACTTCAGGGAGGGGGACTACAATGAGCAGTTCTTC. Its protein product is CASWNFREGDYNEQFF.

CDR3 loop: CASSYSGQAVNEQFF. For the CDR3, the DNA is TGTGCCAGCAGTTACTCGGGGCAGGCCGTCAATGAGCAGTTCTTC. The J gene is TRBJ2-1, the V gene TRBV6-2 or TRBV6-3; weak D call: TRBD1 (5 bases). The CDR3 totals 15 residues. Per the germline V gene, CDR1 is MNHEY and CDR2 is SVGEGT. Between the trimmed V and J ends, which lost 0 bases and 6 bases, there was a span of 12 bases.

There are a few counts of this clonotype. The genes are TRBV7-9 and TRBJ2-7; D is perhaps TRBD2 (5 bases). V was cut by 5 bases and J by 7 bases, with 21 bases left in between. Germline values: CDR1 SEHNR, CDR2 FQNEAQ (reference sequence). This CDR3 is built from 15 residues. The CDR3 bases are TGTGCCAGCAGCCCCCGAGGCGGCCAAGGAGGAGAGCAGTACTTC. It encodes CASSPRGGQGGEQYF.

The V call is TRBV9, the J call TRBJ2-1; D remains unclear. V was shortened by 0 bases and J by 9 bases, with 16 bases between the two germline ends. The CDR3 runs 15 residues. The germline CDR1 and CDR2 sequences are SGDLS and YYNGEE. The CDR3 here is CASSVAVVAHGEQFF. CDR3 DNA: TGTGCCAGCAGCGTAGCTGTAGTAGCCCACGGTGAGCAGTTCTTC.

The chain has TRBV12-5 and TRBJ2-1, with 9 bases that match TRBD2. V was pared by 3 bases and J by 3 bases, with 6 bases of the junction left unmatched. The V gene's germline CDR1 is LGHNT and CDR2 FRNRAP. The CDR3 is 16 residues long. The CDR3 bases are TGTGCTAGTGGTTTTATAGCGGGGGCCCTCTACAATGAGCAGTTCTTC. This encodes CASGFIAGALYNEQFF. Combining the CDR3 with reference TRBV12-5 and TRBJ2-1 gives the whole variable domain DARVTQTPRHKVTEMGQEVTMRCQPILGHNTVFWYRQTMMQGLELLAYFRNRAPLDDSGMPKDRFSAEMPDATLATLKIQPSEPRDSAVYFCASGFIAGALYNEQFFGPGTRLTVL.

The chain recombines TRBV13 with TRBJ2-7, with a weak D call TRBD1 (5 bases). Germline V gene sequence: CDR1 PRHDT, CDR2 FYEKMQ (reference sequence). V lost 5 bases, J lost 7 bases, and 12 bases lay in between. This CDR3 is 12 amino acids long. The CDR3 nucleotides are TGTGCCAGCAGCCCAGGGTGGGATGAGCAGTACTTC. Encoded protein: CASSPGWDEQYF. Variable domain in full (rest from reference TRBV13 and TRBJ2-7): AAGVIQSPRHLIKEKRETATLKCYPIPRHDTVYWYQQGPGQDPQFLISFYEKMQSDKGSIPDRFSAQQFSDYHSELNMSSLELGDSALYFCASSPGWDEQYFGPGTRLTVT.

This clonotype came up many times. The gene calls are TRBV5-6 and TRBJ2-7, with D possibly being TRBD1 or TRBD2 (5 bases each). Trimming removed 1 base at V and 1 base at J, with 9 bases between. The CDR3 has 14 residues. Germline V gene sequence: CDR1 SGHDT, CDR2 YYEEEE. CDR3 coding DNA: TGTGCCAGCAGCTTGTTGGGGGAATCCTACGAGCAGTACTTC. It is translated as CASSLLGESYEQYF.

The V and J genes are TRBV4-3 and TRBJ2-7, with TRBD2 as a possible D gene (6 bases). The CDR3 has 13 amino acids. Germline lookup yields CDR1 LGHNA and CDR2 YSLEER. V was shortened by 1 base and J by 9 bases, with 13 bases between the two germline ends. Here the CDR3 DNA reads TGCGCCAGCAGCCAAGTATTGCGGGGCGGGCAGTACTTC. Encoded protein: CASSQVLRGGQYF.

The V gene is TRBV30, the J gene TRBJ2-1; 8 positions agree with TRBD1. J gave up 10 bases and V 4 bases, and 12 bases lay outside the gene matches. The CDR3 runs 14 residues. Germline CDR1 is GTSNPN and CDR2 is SVGIG (reference sequence). The CDR3 DNA reads TGTGCCTGGACAGGGGGCGGGAAATTATTGGAGCAGTTCTTC. It is translated as CAWTGGGKLLEQFF. Variable domain in full (rest from reference TRBV30 and TRBJ2-1): SQTIHQWPATLVQPVGSPLSLECTVEGTSNPNLYWYRQAAGRGLQLLFYSVGIGQISSEVPQNLSASRPQDRQFILSSKKLLLSDSGFYLCAWTGGGKLLEQFFGPGTRLTVL.

Ten or more counts support this clonotype. The chain uses TRBV20-1 and TRBJ2-5, with 12 bases identical to TRBD1. With 4 bases clipped from V and 5 bases from J, the junction kept 8 bases outside the gene matches. Germline assignment: CDR1 DFQATT and CDR2 SNEGSKA (reference sequence). CDR3 size: 15 residues. The CDR3 sequence: CSAKPGTGGAETQYF. CDR3 in DNA: TGCAGTGCTAAACCCGGGACAGGGGGCGCCGAGACCCAGTACTTC.

This clonotype was picked up many times. CDR3 sequence: CASRGSGRGSETQYF. The CDR3 nucleotides read TGTGCCAGTAGAGGTAGCGGGAGGGGATCGGAGACCCAGTACTTC. V and J are TRBV19 and TRBJ2-5, with 11 positions matching TRBD2. The CDR3 totals 15 residues. Germline CDR1 is LNHDA and CDR2 is SQIVND (reference sequence). V lost 6 bases to trimming and J lost 5 bases; unmatched junction nucleotides: 8.

In this sample, this clonotype turned up a few times. This chain joins TRBV5-6 and TRBJ1-5, with D possibly being TRBD1 (6 bases). This CDR3 has 20 residues. The V gene's germline CDR1 is SGHDT and CDR2 YYEEEE. Trimming left V 2 bases short and J 7 bases short, with 31 bases between. This CDR3 is CASSLGGGPGKLAFIQPQHF. CDR3 bases: TGTGCCAGCAGCTTAGGGGGGGGGCCGGGAAAGTTGGCTTTTATCCAGCCCCAGCATTTT.

Comments on this clonotype: A much larger clonotype is one base distant, so this may be a read error. The V and J genes are TRBV20-1 and TRBJ2-7; D is perhaps TRBD1 (5 bases). Germline assignment: CDR1 DFQATT and CDR2 SNEGSKA (reference sequence). The CDR3 consists of 12 residues. The CDR3 coding sequence is TGCAGTGCTAGGGCAACAGGCTACGAGCGGTACTTC. This translates into CSARATGYERYF.

This clonotype was recorded at least ten times. V usage is TRBV27 and J usage is TRBJ2-7, with TRBD2 matching 10 bases. Germline values: CDR1 MNHEY, CDR2 SMNVEV (reference sequence). Unmatched junction bases numbered 8, after V lost 5 bases and J lost 7 bases. This CDR3 contains 14 residues. CDR3 loop: CASSLAGEGREQYF. In DNA form, the CDR3 reads TGTGCCAGCAGTCTAGCGGGAGAAGGGCGGGAGCAGTACTTC.

This clonotype was seen a few times. The chain uses TRBV20-1 and TRBJ1-3; the D is unclear. CDR3 length: 13 amino acids. Germline V gives CDR1 DFQATT, CDR2 SNEGSKA (reference sequence). V dropped 2 bases and J dropped 2 bases, with 7 bases sitting between them. The CDR3: CSARSLAGNTIYF. The CDR3 bases are TGCAGTGCTAGATCTTTAGCTGGAAACACCATATATTTT.

This clonotype was picked up a small number of times. The V call is TRBV28, the J call TRBJ2-1; D not certain. This CDR3 spans 14 amino acids. Trimming took 5 bases from V and 0 from J, leaving 8 bases between them. Germline V gives CDR1 MDHEN, CDR2 SYDVKM. CDR3 nucleotide sequence: TGTGCCAGCAGTGTTCAGCTCTCCTACAATGAGCAGTTCTTC. Translation: CASSVQLSYNEQFF. The whole variable domain, filled in from reference TRBV28 and TRBJ2-1, reads DVKVTQSSRYLVKRTGEKVFLECVQDMDHENMFWYRQDPGLGLRLIYFSYDVKMKEKGDIPEGYSVSREKKERFSLILESASTNQTSMYLCASSVQLSYNEQFFGPGTRLTVL.